One sample yielded the 22 T cell receptor beta chains listed below, sequenced in a study of control samples from healthy donors and cancer patients. The protocol was immunoSEQ multiplex PCR, while the TCRdb copy is restricted to in-frame clones and leaves out a portion. This table has about 58,000 clones, around 90% appearing once. Sequenced material: PBMCs. The receptors come from a man aged 55 to 70 with colorectal cancer.

The genes are TRBV3-1 (or the pseudogene TRBV3-2) and TRBJ1-1; tentative D call: TRBD1 (5 bases). In germline, CDR1 is LGHDT, CDR2 YNNKEL (reference sequence). This CDR3 is 15 amino acids long. V was cut by 3 bases and J by 1 base, with 12 bases left in between. CDR3 protein: CASSQWRGRNTEAFF. CDR3 sequence (DNA): TGTGCCAGCAGCCAGTGGAGGGGCAGGAACACTGAAGCTTTCTTT.

The rearrangement links TRBV19 to TRBJ1-5; 9 nucleotides agree with TRBD1. Per germline, CDR1 LNHDA and CDR2 SQIVND (reference sequence). CDR3 size: 14 residues. Trimming took 10 bases from V and 4 from J; bases not matched to a gene: 8. CDR3 loop: CATWDRDLNQPQHF. The CDR3 DNA is TGTGCCACCTGGGACAGGGATTTAAATCAGCCCCAGCATTTT.

V and J are TRBV10-3 and TRBJ1-2; D is uncertain. The germline CDR1 and CDR2 sequences are ENHRY and SYGVKD. This CDR3 is 13 amino acids long. Deletions cut 0 bases from V and 2 bases from J, with 4 bases between. CDR3 in DNA: TGTGCCATCAGTGAGTCACAGAACTATGGCTACACCTTC. It codes for CAISESQNYGYTF.

In the case of this clone: Within the sample, other DNA sequences also encode this same CDR3. The chain carries TRBV30 and TRBJ1-5, with D unresolved. The CDR3 is made up of 13 amino acids. V was cut by 0 bases and J by 0 bases, with 3 bases left in between. CDR1 is GTSNPN and CDR2 is SVGIG in the germline V gene (reference sequence). CDR3 sequence reads: CAWSVGSNQPQHF. The CDR3 DNA sequence: TGTGCCTGGAGTGTTGGTAGCAATCAGCCCCAGCATTTT.

V is TRBV4-1 and J is TRBJ2-7; 13 nucleotides line up with TRBD2. CDR1 is MGHRA and CDR2 is YSYEKL in the germline V gene. The CDR3 totals 17 residues. J lost 3 bases, V lost 0 bases, and 5 bases had no gene match. DNA of the CDR3: TGCGCCAGCAGCCAAGATACTAGCGGGGGGGGAGGCTACGAGCAGTACTTC. It yields the protein CASSQDTSGGGGYEQYF.

The chain links TRBV11-2 to TRBJ1-3; the D is unclear. CDR1 and CDR2 from the germline V gene are SGHAT and FQNNGV. Trimming left V 5 bases short and J 0 bases short, with 11 bases between. The length of the CDR3 is 15 residues. The CDR3 sequence is CASSPQQHSGNTIYF. The CDR3 coding sequence is TGTGCCAGCAGCCCCCAACAGCACTCTGGAAACACCATATATTTT.

The V and J genes are TRBV6-6 and TRBJ1-5, with TRBD1 matching over 10 bases. The CDR3 sequence is 15 residues long. The V and J ends lost 6 bases and 6 bases, in that order; junction bases with no gene match: 8. The germline V gene has CDR1 MNHNY and CDR2 SVGAGI (reference sequence). The CDR3 sequence: CASSRGQGEGQPQHF. CDR3 nucleotide sequence: TGTGCCAGCAGCCGAGGACAGGGGGAGGGTCAGCCCCAGCATTTT.

Only one count was recorded for this clone. This chain connects TRBV4-2 to TRBJ1-5, with 7 bases lining up with TRBD1. The CDR3 runs to 14 residues. Germline CDR1 is LGHNA and CDR2 is YNFKEQ. The junction had 3 bases not matched to a gene; V was cut back by 2 bases and J by 5 bases. The CDR3 DNA sequence: TGTGCCAGCAGCCAAAGACAGGGCGATCAGCCCCAGCATTTT. Translated, it gives CASSQRQGDQPQHF.

This clone was seen a single time. The rearrangement joins TRBV2 to TRBJ2-5, with a tentative D call TRBD2 (5 bases). V lost 2 bases and J 7 bases, leaving 8 bases between the germline ends. This CDR3 spans 12 amino acids. Germline V gives CDR1 SNHLY, CDR2 FYNNEI. The CDR3 DNA reads as TGTGCCAGCAGTGAACAGGCGGGGACCCAGTACTTC. As protein: CASSEQAGTQYF. Full variable domain (missing parts from reference TRBV2 and TRBJ2-5): EPEVTQTPSHQVTQMGQEVILRCVPISNHLYFYWYRQILGQKVEFLVSFYNNEISEKSEIFDDQFSVERPDGSNFTLKIRSTKLEDSAMYFCASSEQAGTQYFGPGTRLLVL.

V is TRBV7-8 and J is TRBJ2-7, with TRBD2 matching over 7 bases. V shed 3 bases, J shed 5 bases, and the junction held 4 bases outside the gene matches. This CDR3 is built from 13 residues. Per the germline V gene, CDR1 is SGHVS and CDR2 is FQNEAQ. The CDR3 DNA follows: TGTGCCAGCAGCTTGGGGAGGGCCAACGAGCAGTACTTC. It is translated as CASSLGRANEQYF.

This chain uses TRBV25-1 with TRBJ2-3; 8 bases fit TRBD2. Germline lookup yields CDR1 MGHDK and CDR2 SYGVNS. The CDR3 is 18 residues long. J lost 0 bases, V lost 4 bases, and 12 bases had no gene match. CDR3 in amino acids: CASSGTGGARSSTDTQYF. CDR3 DNA: TGTGCCAGCAGTGGGACCGGGGGGGCACGATCTAGCACAGATACGCAGTATTTT.

This clone was detected only once. This same CDR3 is encoded by further DNA sequences in the sample. The chain couples TRBV5-1 to TRBJ1-3; 10 nucleotides align to TRBD1. This CDR3 has 16 amino acids. Trimming removed 0 bases from V and 3 bases from J; junction bases left unmatched: 3. Germline V lookup: CDR1 SGHRS, CDR2 YFSETQ. CDR3 in DNA: TGCGCCAGCAGCTTGGGACAGGGGGCTAGTGGAAACACCATATATTTT. Translated, it gives CASSLGQGASGNTIYF.

The chain is built from TRBV27 and TRBJ2-1; D is possibly TRBD2 (6 bases). Trimming shortened V by 2 bases and J by 7 bases, and 12 bases separated the two germline ends. Germline CDR1 is MNHEY and CDR2 is SMNVEV (reference sequence). CDR3 length: 14 amino acids. CDR3 coding DNA: TGTGCCAGCAGTTTACCCGGCGGGAAGAATGAGCAGTTCTTC. As protein: CASSLPGGKNEQFF.

This chain connects TRBV7-2 to TRBJ2-2, with D perhaps TRBD2 (7 bases). In germline, CDR1 is SGHTA, CDR2 FQGNSA. The CDR3 spans 16 residues. V lost 5 bases and J lost 4, with 17 bases in between. The CDR3 loop reads CASSQGRAGATGELFF. The CDR3 DNA follows: TGTGCCAGCAGCCAGGGACGGGCGGGGGCCACCGGGGAGCTGTTTTTT.

V usage is TRBV7-6 and J usage is TRBJ1-2; TRBD1 is a possible D gene (5 bases). V lost 1 base to trimming and J lost 8 bases, with 11 bases between them. Per the germline V gene, CDR1 is SGHVS and CDR2 is FNYEAQ. This CDR3 spans 13 amino acids. The DNA of the CDR3 is TGTGCCAGCAGCTTAGAGCCAGGGCCAGGCTACACCTTC. Translated: CASSLEPGPGYTF.

As DNA, the CDR3 is TGTGCCAGCAGCGTAGGGGATAGCGGGGGGGCCCGGGAGACCCAGTACTTC. Encoded protein: CASSVGDSGGARETQYF. The chain joins TRBV9 to TRBJ2-5; 11 nucleotides agree with TRBD2. CDR1 and CDR2 (germline): SGDLS, YYNGEE. There are 17 residues in the CDR3. The trim removed 0 bases at V and 5 bases at J, leaving 9 bases unmatched.

The chain joins TRBV5-4 to TRBJ2-1, with D perhaps being TRBD1 or TRBD2 (5 bases each). Trimming cost V 4 bases and J 9 bases, with 11 bases left between them. The CDR3 loop spans 12 amino acids. The germline V gene encodes CDR1 SGHNT and CDR2 YYREEE (reference sequence). CDR3 DNA: TGTGCCAGCAGCCCGGGGCGAGGTGAGCAGTTCTTC. Its translation is CASSPGRGEQFF.

A word on this clone: Other DNA variants within this sample encode the same CDR3. The chain links TRBV11-2 to TRBJ2-1, with 8 positions matching TRBD2. In germline, CDR1 is SGHAT, CDR2 FQNNGV. CDR3 length: 15 amino acids. Trimming took 8 bases from V and 9 from J; bases not matched to a gene: 15. The CDR3 sequence is CASRSSGRGGGEQFF. CDR3 sequence (DNA): TGTGCCAGCCGATCGTCGGGTCGGGGGGGCGGTGAGCAGTTCTTC.

Only one count was recorded for this clone. The chain is built from TRBV7-2 and TRBJ1-5, with 8 nucleotides matching TRBD1. The CDR3 runs to 13 residues. V shed 1 base, J shed 11 bases, and the junction held 4 bases outside the gene matches. Germline CDR1 SGHTA, CDR2 FQGNSA. The CDR3 DNA is TGTGCCAGCAGCTTAGAGGGACAGGCAGCCCAGCATTTT. It specifies CASSLEGQAAQHF. Looking up the rest from reference TRBV7-2 and TRBJ1-5 gives the full variable domain: GAGVSQSPSNKVTEKGKDVELRCDPISGHTALYWYRQSLGQGLEFLIYFQGNSAPDKSGLPSDRFSAERTGGSVSTLTIQRTQQEDSAVYLCASSLEGQAAQHFGDGTRLSIL.

Only one count was recorded for this clone. The chain recombines TRBV4-3 with TRBJ2-3, with no clear D. V dropped 0 bases and J dropped 0 bases, with 4 bases sitting between them. CDR1 is LGHNA and CDR2 is YSLEER in the germline V gene. CDR3 length: 14 residues. CDR3: CASSQDQSTDTQYF. DNA of the CDR3: TGCGCCAGCAGCCAAGATCAAAGCACAGATACGCAGTATTTT.

This chain uses TRBV5-5 with TRBJ1-1; D is uncertain. The CDR3 loop spans 13 amino acids. V gave up 3 bases and J gave up 8 bases, with 14 bases separating them. Germline V gives CDR1 SGHKS, CDR2 YYEKEE (reference sequence). DNA of the CDR3: TGTGCCAGCAGCTCGAGCCCCAAGGGCGAAGCTTTCTTT. This encodes CASSSSPKGEAFF.

The chain combines TRBV13 with TRBJ1-6, with D possibly TRBD1 on 5 matching bases. The germline V and J ends were trimmed by 8 bases and 10 bases, with 15 bases remaining between them. The CDR3 consists of 13 residues. The germline gives CDR1 PRHDT, CDR2 FYEKMQ (reference sequence). The CDR3 reads CASSTGGESPLHF. DNA of the CDR3: TGTGCCAGCTCCACCGGGGGGGAATCACCCCTCCACTTT.